This T cell receptor (beta chain) was captured in a study of T cells in Graves' hyperthyroidism and ophthalmopathy. This CDR3 is 15 amino acids long. Germline V gives CDR1 SGHAT, CDR2 FQNNGV. Trimming at V came to 3 bases and at J to 4 bases, leaving 1 base not matched to a gene. RNA transcripts served as the template for amplifying TCR beta CDR3 regions. Using the HTBI primer set, a first-round RT-PCR was run on the TCR CDR3. TCRdb reanalysed the multiplex PCR reads using MiXCR and keeps one entry per CDR3 protein. This table has 400,000 to 600,000 distinct CDR3 sequences, around 15% appearing once. Clinical symptoms, serum thyroxine, TRAb, thyroid ultrasound and orbital computed tomography established diagnosis. Isolation of PBMCs was performed on 8 to 10 ml fresh peripheral blood.

The genes are TRBV11-2 and TRBJ1-6, with TRBD1 identical over 9 bases. Material for sequencing was blood. This TCR was sampled from a woman in her twenties or thirties with Graves' ophthalmopathy. CDR3 sequence (DNA): TGTGCCAGCAGCTTCGGGACAGGGTATAATTCACCCCTCCACTTT. Amino acids: CASSFGTGYNSPLHF.